Shown below are 9 T cell receptor beta chains from a single sample sequenced in a study of blood T cells in healthy people across ages. With a J-beta primer mix and a sample-barcoded 5' primer, a second PCR ran 7 to 11 cycles. One entry per CDR3 protein results from TCRdb running MiXCR on the 5' RACE reads. The sample carries some 1.5 million distinct CDR3 sequences, approximately 43% recorded once. The sequenced sample consisted of blood. Source of these receptors: a woman between 18 and 29 years old in good health.

This clonotype was found a few times. The gene calls are TRBV5-1 and TRBJ2-3; a possible D gene is TRBD2 (6 bases). V shed 0 bases and J shed 1 base, with 12 bases lying between them. The CDR3 extends over 16 amino acids. Germline CDR1 reads SGHRS; CDR2 reads YFSETQ. DNA for the CDR3: TGCGCCAGCAGCTTGGACGCGGGGCTGGGCACAGATACGCAGTATTTT. Translated: CASSLDAGLGTDTQYF.

This clonotype was observed a few times. J is TRBJ1-6 and V is TRBV7-6; 9 nucleotides line up with TRBD1. CDR3 length equals 15 residues. Per the germline V gene, CDR1 is SGHVS and CDR2 is FNYEAQ. V was clipped by 5 bases and J by 7 bases; unmatched bases: 6. CDR3 amino acids: CASSATGGWNSPLHF. In nucleotides, the CDR3 is TGTGCCAGCAGCGCGACAGGGGGATGGAATTCACCCCTCCACTTT.

The chain employs TRBV4-2 and TRBJ2-5; a possible D gene is TRBD2 (5 bases). Trimming removed 1 base at V and 2 bases at J, with 14 bases between. The CDR3 is 16 amino acids. Germline CDR1 LGHNA, CDR2 YNFKEQ. CDR3 region: CASSQVGSGAQETQYF. CDR3 in DNA: TGTGCCAGCAGCCAAGTCGGCAGCGGAGCTCAAGAGACCCAGTACTTC.

This sequence joins TRBV20-1 and TRBJ2-3; maybe TRBD2 (5 bases). V lost 3 bases, J lost 1 base, and 11 bases lay in between. From germline, CDR1 is DFQATT and CDR2 SNEGSKA (reference sequence). CDR3 length equals 14 residues. CDR3 in amino acids: CSASPAAGTDTQYF. The CDR3 nucleotides are TGCAGTGCTAGTCCAGCGGCTGGCACAGATACGCAGTATTTT.

CDR3 in DNA: TGTGCCAGCAGCGACAGGCTGCACGGCTACACCTTC. The encoded protein is CASSDRLHGYTF. The V call is TRBV6-2 or TRBV6-3, the J call TRBJ1-2, with D maybe TRBD1 (6 bases). The CDR3 length is 12 residues. Germline V CDR1 and CDR2: MNHEY, SVGEGT. V dropped 6 bases and J dropped 8 bases, with 13 bases sitting between them.

V is TRBV4-2 and J is TRBJ2-1, with TRBD2 matching 11 bases. With 0 bases clipped from V and 4 bases from J, the junction kept 5 bases outside the gene matches. Looked up from germline, CDR1 is LGHNA and CDR2 is YNFKEQ. This CDR3 region has 17 residues. The CDR3 sequence is CASSQDLRLAGYNEQFF. CDR3 nucleotides: TGTGCCAGCAGCCAAGATCTTCGACTAGCGGGATACAATGAGCAGTTCTTC.

The chain has TRBV7-2 and TRBJ1-1; D not certain. The V gene's germline CDR1 is SGHTA and CDR2 FQGNSA. The CDR3 is 13 amino acids. Trimming removed 5 bases from V and 4 bases from J, with 11 bases in between. For the CDR3, the DNA is TGTGCCAGCAGCCTGAGACGGACCACTGAAGCTTTCTTT. This codes for CASSLRRTTEAFF.

The V call is TRBV5-1, the J call TRBJ2-7; 8 nucleotides match TRBD2. The CDR3 consists of 16 residues. Losses at the gene ends were 0 bases for V and 2 bases for J; bases not matched to a gene: 7. Germline V lookup: CDR1 SGHRS, CDR2 YFSETQ. The CDR3 nucleotides read TGCGCCAGCAGCTTGGCGGGGGATAGCGGGACCTACGAGCAGTACTTC. Its translation: CASSLAGDSGTYEQYF. Using reference TRBV5-1 and TRBJ2-7 for the parts outside the CDR3, the full variable domain is KAGVTQTPRYLIKTRGQQVTLSCSPISGHRSVSWYQQTPGQGLQFLFEYFSETQRNKGNFPGRFSGRQFSNSRSEMNVSTLELGDSALYLCASSLAGDSGTYEQYFGPGTRLTVT.

CDR3 sequence (DNA): TGTGCCAGCAGTTTGGGTGGAGAGGGTCACAATGAGCAGTTCTTC. The encoded protein is CASSLGGEGHNEQFF. The chain combines TRBV6-2 or TRBV6-3 with TRBJ2-1; D may be TRBD2 (5 bases). Germline values: CDR1 MNHEY, CDR2 SVGEGT. Trimming pared 4 bases from V and 5 bases from J, leaving 15 bases between. The CDR3 has 15 amino acids.